This TCR beta chain was found in a study of blood T cells in healthy people across ages. Study findings and constraints: Investigators viewed diversity estimates from one million T cells as underestimates, the study reported.

With a J-beta primer mix and a sample-barcoded 5' primer, a second PCR ran 7 to 11 cycles. TCRdb processed the 5' RACE reads anew with MiXCR; each CDR3 protein has one entry. This table has 800,000 or so distinct CDR3 sequences, around 62% appearing once. Comments on this clonotype: Its antigen is as yet unknown.

The TCR sequence derives from a man aged 25 to 45 in good health. Sequencing was done on a sample of blood.

The CDR3 reads CSARDGVPTSRGLKTQYF. CDR3 coding DNA: TGCAGTGCTAGAGATGGAGTCCCCACTAGCAGGGGGCTCAAAACCCAGTACTTC. The chain has TRBV20-1 and TRBJ2-7, with 8 positions matching TRBD1. J lost 10 bases, V lost 0 bases, and 23 bases had no gene match. The CDR3 consists of 18 residues. CDR1 DFQATT and CDR2 SNEGSKA come from the germline V gene (reference sequence).